Following are 13 T cell receptor beta chains from one sample sequenced in a study of blood T cell repertoires in COVID-19. Sequencing was performed with immunoSEQ multiplex PCR; in TCRdb, only in-frame clones are kept and a portion is missing. The sample has some 140,000 clones, around three quarters seen once. Sequenced: peripheral blood. Receptors originate from a man aged 60-69 years with acute or convalescent COVID-19.

The gene calls are TRBV6-4 and TRBJ2-3; 9 nucleotides align to TRBD1. Germline V gene data show CDR1 as MRHNA and CDR2 as SNTAGT. This CDR3 spans 15 amino acids. The V gene end was trimmed by 3 bases and the J gene end by 3 bases; junction bases not matched to a gene: 4. Here the CDR3 reads CASSDTGGATDTQYF. CDR3 nucleotides: TGTGCCAGCAGTGATACAGGGGGCGCAACAGATACGCAGTATTTT.

The rearrangement joins TRBV7-2 to TRBJ2-7, with a possible D match to TRBD2 (6 bases). Trimming left V 1 base short and J 2 bases short, with 15 bases between. The CDR3 has 16 residues. Per the germline V gene, CDR1 is SGHTA and CDR2 is FQGNSA. The CDR3 DNA follows: TGTGCCAGCAGCTTAGGAGCAGGGAGGATTCCCTACGAGCAGTACTTC. This translates into CASSLGAGRIPYEQYF. Drawing the rest from reference TRBV7-2 and TRBJ2-7, the complete variable domain is GAGVSQSPSNKVTEKGKDVELRCDPISGHTALYWYRQSLGQGLEFLIYFQGNSAPDKSGLPSDRFSAERTGGSVSTLTIQRTQQEDSAVYLCASSLGAGRIPYEQYFGPGTRLTVT.

This clone was observed at least ten times. The chain uses TRBV3-1 (or the pseudogene TRBV3-2) and TRBJ1-4; 8 nucleotides match TRBD1. Unmatched junction bases numbered 3, after V lost 1 base and J lost 8 bases. Germline loops: CDR1 LGHDT, CDR2 YNNKEL (reference sequence). The CDR3 is made up of 14 amino acids. CDR3 sequence: CASSQVGQGEKLFF. The CDR3 DNA sequence: TGTGCCAGCAGCCAAGTAGGACAGGGCGAAAAACTGTTTTTT.

This chain links TRBV7-2 with TRBJ1-4; D possibly corresponds to TRBD1 (6 bases). CDR1 SGHTA and CDR2 FQGNSA come from the germline V gene. The V end was cut by 4 bases, the J end by 7 bases, with 16 bases between. CDR3 length equals 15 residues. DNA of the CDR3: TGTGCCAGCAGCTATCAAACAGGGCAGTCTGAAAAACTGTTTTTT. Translated, it gives CASSYQTGQSEKLFF.

The table lists this clone with a few counts. In nucleotides, the CDR3 is TGTGCCAGCAGCCAAGAGGTCGCAGGGGGCCGCTATAACTATGGCTACACCTTC. It specifies CASSQEVAGGRYNYGYTF. V gene TRBV3-1 (or the pseudogene TRBV3-2) combines with J gene TRBJ1-2, with 8 bases identical to TRBD1. Germline V gene data show CDR1 as LGHDT and CDR2 as YNNKEL (reference sequence). The CDR3 is made up of 18 amino acids. V shed 0 bases and J 1 base; nucleotides not matched to a gene: 10.

The chain links TRBV19 to TRBJ2-1; 10 bases match TRBD2. This CDR3 is built from 13 residues. Losses at the gene ends were 5 bases for V and 8 bases for J; bases not matched to a gene: 3. From germline, CDR1 is LNHDA and CDR2 SQIVND (reference sequence). CDR3 in DNA: TGTGCCAGTAGTGGCGGACTAGCGGATGAGCAGTTCTTC. Translation gives CASSGGLADEQFF.

The chain couples TRBV5-1 to TRBJ2-7; a possible D gene is TRBD1 (6 bases). Trimming removed 4 bases at V and 2 bases at J, with 10 bases between. The CDR3 has 13 amino acids. The germline CDR1 and CDR2 sequences are SGHRS and YFSETQ. CDR3 region: CASSTGQPYEQYF. As DNA, the CDR3 is TGCGCCAGCAGCACCGGACAGCCCTACGAGCAGTACTTC.

This clone has just one count. This chain links TRBV6-2 or TRBV6-3 with TRBJ2-7, with D maybe TRBD1 (6 bases). The CDR3 is made up of 14 amino acids. Per germline, CDR1 MNHEY and CDR2 SVGEGT. Trimming removed 4 bases at V and 2 bases at J, with 12 bases between. The CDR3 DNA sequence: TGTGCCAGCAGTTTACAGGGTTCCACCTACGAGCAGTACTTC. Amino acid sequence: CASSLQGSTYEQYF.

This chain joins TRBV2 and TRBJ2-7; perhaps TRBD1 as D (6 bases). Germline CDR1 SNHLY, CDR2 FYNNEI. Trimming shortened V by 6 bases and J by 3 bases, and 18 bases separated the two germline ends. The CDR3 sequence is 15 residues long. Here the CDR3 DNA reads TGTGCCAGCAGCGGACAGCACCGTACTAACTACGAGCAGTACTTC. The encoded protein is CASSGQHRTNYEQYF.

The genes are TRBV4-2 and TRBJ2-5, with TRBD2 matching 15 bases. Trimming removed 4 bases from V and 3 bases from J; junction bases left unmatched: 9. Germline V gene lookup returns CDR1 LGHNA and CDR2 YNFKEQ. The CDR3 sequence is 18 residues long. This CDR3 reads CASSPPGLAGGDEETQYF. DNA of the CDR3: TGTGCCAGCAGCCCTCCCGGACTAGCGGGAGGGGATGAAGAGACCCAGTACTTC.

The gene calls are TRBV10-3 and TRBJ1-5; D possibly corresponds to TRBD1 (5 bases). Germline V gene lookup returns CDR1 ENHRY and CDR2 SYGVKD. This CDR3 spans 14 amino acids. V lost 10 bases to trimming and J lost 0 bases, with 13 bases between them. The CDR3 DNA reads as TGTGCCACGGGGGGAGTTTATAGCAATCAGCCCCAGCATTTT. Translating it yields CATGGVYSNQPQHF.

The chain recombines TRBV19 with TRBJ1-6; D uncertain. Germline values: CDR1 LNHDA, CDR2 SQIVND (reference sequence). V lost 0 bases and J 10 bases, leaving 7 bases between the germline ends. This CDR3 spans 13 amino acids. CDR3 sequence (DNA): TGTGCCAGTAGTATAGAGCCCAGATCACCCCTCCACTTT. This codes for CASSIEPRSPLHF.

This chain connects TRBV4-3 to TRBJ1-6, with TRBD1 identical over 9 bases. CDR3 length: 14 residues. The junction had 1 base not matched to a gene; V was cut back by 4 bases and J by 6 bases. CDR1 LGHNA and CDR2 YSLEER come from the germline V gene. In DNA form, the CDR3 reads TGCGCCAGCAGCCCGGACAGGGGTAATTCACCCCTCCACTTT. It translates to CASSPDRGNSPLHF.